Sequencing of this TCR beta chain was carried out in a study of cytomegalovirus exposure and HLA in healthy donors. Findings of the study overall: TCR beta sequences numbering over 15,000 were associated with HLA alleles at 0.05 false discovery rate in a later analysis. Clonal expansion was found to be greater in HLA-associated TCR beta chains than in equally common others in a later analysis. In a later analysis, most CMV-associated TCR beta chains appeared HLA-restricted.

About this clone: Its cognate antigen is unknown.

PCR employed 60 Vbeta and 13 Jbeta primers. Authors' data handling: Approximately 11 million shared chains were among 80 million or so unique TCR beta chains counted in a later analysis. The repertoire was sequenced with immunoSEQ multiplex PCR; TCRdb's copy has only in-frame clones and lacks some. The V and J calls and the clone size are those of that table, but D and trimming were determined from the DNA. The top ten clones hold roughly 3% of a sample with about 180,000 clones, around 75% of them seen once. V lost 2 bases and J lost 1, with 10 bases in between. The CDR3 has 15 amino acids. Germline-derived CDR1 and CDR2 are MGHRA and YSYEKL.

The V and J genes are TRBV4-1 and TRBJ2-3; no clear D. The sample taken for sequencing was PBMCs. The source is a male donor in good health and CMV-seronegative. The CDR3 region is CASSQTSEGTDTQYF. Written as DNA, the CDR3 is TGCGCCAGCAGCCAAACCTCCGAGGGCACAGATACGCAGTATTTT.